Below are 28 T cell receptor beta chains sequenced from a single sample in a study of graft-versus-host responses after intestinal transplantation. Generated by immunoSEQ multiplex PCR, the TCRdb table keeps only in-frame clones and is missing some. The data show 70,000 to 95,000 clones, with around 93% seen just once and around 1.1% held by the top ten. Which antigens these TCRs recognize remains unknown. The starting material was unstimulated CD8+ T cells sorted from spleen or lymph node cells, obtained before transplant. These receptors were collected from a human donor who was the organ donor for an intestinal transplant.

V gene TRBV4-3 combines with J gene TRBJ2-1; 8 nucleotides line up with TRBD1. CDR3 length: 16 amino acids. The junction had 8 bases not matched to a gene; V was cut back by 3 bases and J by 4 bases. Germline V gene lookup returns CDR1 LGHNA and CDR2 YSLEER. CDR3 protein: CASSQTTGDFYNEQFF. CDR3 nucleotide sequence: TGCGCCAGCAGCCAGACGACAGGGGACTTTTACAATGAGCAGTTCTTC.

CDR3 in DNA: TGTGCCAGCAGTTTCGGGACAGGGGGCAGGACTGAAGCTTTCTTT. This translates into CASSFGTGGRTEAFF. The chain uses TRBV27 and TRBJ1-1, with TRBD1 identical over 12 bases. The V segment lost 3 bases and the J segment 5 bases; nucleotides outside the gene matches: 4. Germline V lookup: CDR1 MNHEY, CDR2 SMNVEV (reference sequence). The CDR3 contains 15 residues.

The chain carries TRBV7-9 and TRBJ2-5; 7 positions agree with TRBD1. Germline loops: CDR1 SEHNR, CDR2 FQNEAQ (reference sequence). The CDR3 is made up of 19 amino acids. V lost 2 bases to trimming and J lost 3 bases; unmatched junction nucleotides: 18. Here the CDR3 reads CASSLPLYGPARGKETQYF. In nucleotides, the CDR3 is TGTGCCAGCAGCTTACCTCTGTACGGCCCGGCCAGGGGGAAAGAGACCCAGTACTTC.

The chain combines TRBV28 with TRBJ1-1; D ambiguous. Germline assignment: CDR1 MDHEN and CDR2 SYDVKM. Trimming cost V 1 base and J 5 bases, with 14 bases left between them. The CDR3 extends over 15 amino acids. The CDR3 bases are TGTGCCAGCAGTTTATTGGGCAGCCCGAAAACTGAAGCTTTCTTT. Protein sequence: CASSLLGSPKTEAFF.

CDR3 in amino acids: CASSYSEANTEAFF. The CDR3 DNA follows: TGTGCCAGCAGTTACTCTGAGGCGAACACTGAAGCTTTCTTT. The chain combines TRBV6-5 with TRBJ1-1; no firm D call. The CDR3 covers 14 residues. Germline lookup yields CDR1 MNHEY and CDR2 SVGAGI. Trimming stripped 0 bases from V and 1 base from J, with 6 bases between.

J is TRBJ2-1 and V is TRBV7-9; the match to TRBD2 covers 9 bases. CDR3 length equals 19 residues. CDR1 is SEHNR, CDR2 FQNEAQ, per germline (reference sequence). V shed 4 bases, J shed 1 base, and the junction held 14 bases outside the gene matches. This CDR3 is CASSSGRGGGSGSYNEQFF. In DNA form, the CDR3 reads TGTGCCAGCAGCTCTGGGCGGGGGGGCGGGTCGGGATCCTACAATGAGCAGTTCTTC.

The genes are TRBV7-9 and TRBJ2-2; no clear D gene. From germline, CDR1 is SEHNR and CDR2 FQNEAQ (reference sequence). CDR3 length: 15 amino acids. V lost 5 bases to trimming and J lost 3 bases, with 13 bases between them. The DNA for the CDR3 is TGTGCCAGCAGCCAGGTGGCCCCGGACACCGGGGAGCTGTTTTTT. Amino acid sequence: CASSQVAPDTGELFF.

The chain joins TRBV19 to TRBJ2-5; TRBD2 might be the D (6 bases). The tail of the sequence fits TRBJ2-7 better, so the J call may be wrong. The CDR3 spans 14 residues. CDR1 is LNHDA, CDR2 SQIVND, per germline (reference sequence). CDR3 in amino acids: CASRREERSYEQYF. CDR3 bases: TGTGCCAGTAGGAGGGAGGAACGCTCCTACGAGCAGTACTTC.

This sequence joins TRBV27 and TRBJ2-7, with TRBD2 matching 8 bases. With 6 bases clipped from V and 3 bases from J, the junction kept 7 bases outside the gene matches. Germline V lookup: CDR1 MNHEY, CDR2 SMNVEV (reference sequence). The length of the CDR3 is 14 residues. The CDR3 DNA reads as TGTGCCAGCAGCCTGTATAGCGGGAACTACGAGCAGTACTTC. This translates into CASSLYSGNYEQYF.

The chain joins TRBV5-1 to TRBJ1-1; D ambiguous. The germline V gene encodes CDR1 SGHRS and CDR2 YFSETQ. CDR3 size: 14 residues. V lost 2 bases, J lost 9 bases, and 17 bases lay in between. CDR3 nucleotides: TGCGCCAGCAGCTTTGCGCCCACCCCCGCGAAAGCTTTCTTT. Its translation is CASSFAPTPAKAFF.

V is TRBV4-3 and J is TRBJ1-4, with unresolved D. CDR1 is LGHNA, CDR2 YSLEER, per germline. V gave up 0 bases and J gave up 1 base, with 12 bases separating them. The CDR3 has 17 amino acids. As DNA, the CDR3 is TGCGCCAGCAGCCAAGATCGGGTCATTATAACTAATGAAAAACTGTTTTTT. It encodes CASSQDRVIITNEKLFF.

The V gene is TRBV5-1, the J gene TRBJ2-5; D perhaps matches TRBD1 (6 bases). The CDR3 has 14 amino acids. The V end lost 1 base, the J end lost 5 bases, and 12 bases lay between the germline ends. Germline CDR1 is SGHRS and CDR2 is YFSETQ. The CDR3 protein is CASSLLGGKETQYF. The DNA of the CDR3 is TGCGCCAGCAGCTTGCTAGGGGGAAAGGAGACCCAGTACTTC.

The gene calls are TRBV5-1 and TRBJ2-3, with TRBD2 identical over 7 bases. Germline V gene sequence: CDR1 SGHRS, CDR2 YFSETQ. The CDR3 contains 16 residues. J was trimmed by 0 bases and V by 4 bases; bases with no gene match: 8. CDR3 sequence reads: CASSAPQRGSTDTQYF. Here the CDR3 DNA reads TGCGCCAGCAGCGCACCACAGCGGGGAAGCACAGATACGCAGTATTTT. The full variable domain, its missing parts supplied by reference TRBV5-1 and TRBJ2-3, is KAGVTQTPRYLIKTRGQQVTLSCSPISGHRSVSWYQQTPGQGLQFLFEYFSETQRNKGNFPGRFSGRQFSNSRSEMNVSTLELGDSALYLCASSAPQRGSTDTQYFGPGTRLTVL.

This chain connects TRBV28 to TRBJ1-2; D is undetermined. CDR1 is MDHEN, CDR2 SYDVKM, per germline. CDR3 length: 17 amino acids. V lost 0 bases, J lost 6 bases, and 20 bases lay in between. This CDR3 reads CASSLWRARSISDGYTF. Written as DNA, the CDR3 is TGTGCCAGCAGTTTATGGAGGGCGAGGTCAATTTCCGATGGCTACACCTTC.

J is TRBJ1-5 and V is TRBV27; 9 positions agree with TRBD1. CDR3 length equals 18 residues. CDR1 and CDR2 from the germline V gene are MNHEY and SMNVEV (reference sequence). Germline trimming cut 4 bases from V and 3 bases from J; bases unmatched to any gene: 13. CDR3 region: CASSSPPPGQGFNQPQHF. CDR3 sequence (DNA): TGTGCCAGCAGTTCCCCGCCCCCGGGACAGGGCTTCAATCAGCCCCAGCATTTT.

The gene calls are TRBV4-1 and TRBJ2-3, with D hard to call. The V end lost 0 bases, the J end lost 1 base, and 11 bases lay between the germline ends. This CDR3 has 16 amino acids. CDR1 MGHRA and CDR2 YSYEKL come from the germline V gene. CDR3 loop: CASSQDLVYRTDTQYF. The DNA for the CDR3 is TGCGCCAGCAGCCAAGATCTGGTCTACCGCACAGATACGCAGTATTTT.

J is TRBJ2-1 and V is TRBV29-1; 7 bases are shared with TRBD2. Per the germline V gene, CDR1 is SQVTM and CDR2 is ANQGSEA. The V gene end was trimmed by 5 bases and the J gene end by 1 base; junction bases not matched to a gene: 2. The CDR3 is 13 residues long. CDR3 sequence reads: CSVLGGSYNEQFF. In DNA, the CDR3 is TGCAGCGTTTTGGGGGGGTCCTACAATGAGCAGTTCTTC.

J is TRBJ2-2 and V is TRBV19, with a possible D match to TRBD1 (5 bases). With 3 bases removed from V and 3 bases from J, the gap between germline ends came to 8 bases. Per the germline V gene, CDR1 is LNHDA and CDR2 is SQIVND (reference sequence). The CDR3 runs 14 residues. CDR3 region: CASSIKGYTGELFF. Here the CDR3 DNA reads TGTGCCAGTAGTATTAAGGGGTACACCGGGGAGCTGTTTTTT.

The rearrangement uses TRBV7-9 and TRBJ2-7; 14 nucleotides agree with TRBD2. CDR3 length: 16 amino acids. Germline assignment: CDR1 SEHNR and CDR2 FQNEAQ (reference sequence). The ends lost 1 base at V and 6 bases at J; junction bases unmatched: 5. CDR3 sequence (DNA): TGTGCCAGCAGCTTAGTCTCGGGACTAGCGGGGGTCGAGCAGTACTTC. This sequence encodes CASSLVSGLAGVEQYF.

J is TRBJ2-7 and V is TRBV7-6, with D perhaps matching TRBD1 (6 bases). The CDR3 runs to 13 residues. Germline CDR1 SGHVS, CDR2 FNYEAQ. Trimming pared 5 bases from V and 6 bases from J, leaving 14 bases between. This CDR3 is CASSPTGFPEQYF. CDR3 sequence (DNA): TGTGCCAGCAGCCCTACAGGGTTCCCCGAGCAGTACTTC.

The chain has TRBV18 and TRBJ2-3, with TRBD1 identical over 9 bases. Trimming at V came to 0 bases and at J to 3 bases, leaving 7 bases not matched to a gene. Germline CDR1 reads KGHSH; CDR2 reads LQKENI. The CDR3 contains 17 residues. The CDR3 DNA reads as TGTGCCAGCTCACCACCTAAGGGACAGGGTCGGACAGATACGCAGTATTTT. Translated: CASSPPKGQGRTDTQYF.

Here the CDR3 reads CASSFPGNTEAFF. The CDR3 region has the DNA TGTGCCAGCAGCTTTCCCGGGAACACTGAAGCTTTCTTT. The rearrangement joins TRBV5-5 to TRBJ1-1; no reliable D call. CDR3 length: 13 residues. The V gene lost 2 bases and the J gene lost 1 base, with 6 bases spanning the gap. Germline V CDR1 and CDR2: SGHKS, YYEKEE (reference sequence).

The chain is built from TRBV11-3 and TRBJ2-3, with a possible D match to TRBD1 (5 bases). Deletions cut 3 bases from V and 4 bases from J, with 20 bases between. Per germline, CDR1 SGHNT and CDR2 YENEEA. The CDR3 is 17 amino acids. The CDR3 coding sequence is TGTGCCAGCAGCTTTGAGTCTGGGGCAGGGTGGGCAGATACGCAGTATTTT. It specifies CASSFESGAGWADTQYF. The whole variable domain, remainder taken from reference TRBV11-3 and TRBJ2-3, is EAGVVQSPRYKIIEKKQPVAFWCNPISGHNTLYWYLQNLGQGPELLIRYENEEAVDDSQLPKDRFSAERLKGVDSTLKIQPAELGDSAVYLCASSFESGAGWADTQYFGPGTRLTVL.

The V gene is TRBV5-5, the J gene TRBJ1-4, with D unresolved. This CDR3 has 14 residues. The germline V and J ends were trimmed by 1 base and 6 bases, with 10 bases remaining between them. Germline assignment: CDR1 SGHKS and CDR2 YYEKEE (reference sequence). CDR3 residues: CASSLPPPDEKLFF. DNA of the CDR3: TGTGCCAGCAGCTTGCCACCCCCGGATGAAAAACTGTTTTTT.

V usage is TRBV6-1 and J usage is TRBJ1-2; perhaps TRBD1 as D (5 bases). The CDR3 sequence is 16 residues long. The germline gives CDR1 MNHNS, CDR2 SASEGT. V lost 4 bases to trimming and J lost 2 bases, with 17 bases between them. The CDR3 spells CASSGVRWGRNYGYTF. The CDR3 nucleotides read TGTGCCAGCAGTGGGGTTCGGTGGGGCAGGAACTATGGCTACACCTTC.

The chain uses TRBV19 and TRBJ1-1; 7 bases map to TRBD1. V shed 7 bases and J 6 bases; nucleotides not matched to a gene: 2. The CDR3 runs 11 residues. The germline V gene encodes CDR1 LNHDA and CDR2 SQIVND (reference sequence). CDR3 amino acids: CASTQGAEAFF. The CDR3 DNA sequence: TGTGCCAGTACCCAGGGGGCTGAAGCTTTCTTT.

This clone was seen only once. This chain connects TRBV4-1 to TRBJ2-7; 8 nucleotides align to TRBD1. Looked up from germline, CDR1 is MGHRA and CDR2 is YSYEKL. V was clipped by 4 bases and J by 1 base; unmatched bases: 9. The CDR3 runs to 16 residues. The CDR3 reads CASSLTPGTGSYEQYF. CDR3 sequence (DNA): TGCGCCAGCAGCCTCACCCCCGGGACAGGATCCTACGAGCAGTACTTC.

This clone was picked up one time. This chain connects TRBV7-2 to TRBJ2-3; tentative D call: TRBD2 (6 bases). CDR1 is SGHTA and CDR2 is FQGNSA in the germline V gene. Trimming removed 5 bases at V and 3 bases at J, with 18 bases between. The CDR3 has 16 amino acids. The CDR3 DNA reads as TGTGCCAGCAGCGGGTTTGTTGGCGGGGTGACAGATACGCAGTATTTT. It yields the protein CASSGFVGGVTDTQYF.